Listed below are T cell receptor beta chains from one sample, sequenced in a study of identical twins. A single record per CDR3 protein comes from TCRdb applying MiXCR to the 5' RACE reads. The sample shows approximately 700,000 distinct CDR3 sequences, over 5% of them seen only once. Sequencing used naive T cells sorted from blood. These receptors all stem from a man between 18 and 29 years old in good health. The CDR3 runs from the conserved cysteine through the conserved F or W. A D gene is named only where the DNA matches it firmly. Clone size is shown for a subset of rows, as once, few, many or a class of expanded clone.

D gene,V gene,J gene,clone size,CDR3 protein,CDR3 DNA
-,TRBV25-1,TRBJ2-1,many,CASSGGNEQFF,TGTGCCAGCAGTGGAGGGAATGAGCAGTTCTTC
TRBD1,TRBV5-1,TRBJ2-7,once,CASSITGGRNEQYF,TGCGCCAGCAGCATTACAGGGGGCCGGAACGAGCAGTACTTC
-,TRBV7-6,TRBJ2-1,many,CASSFGQGGYNEQFF,TGTGCCAGCAGCTTCGGGCAGGGGGGGTACAATGAGCAGTTCTTC
-,TRBV3-1,TRBJ2-7,few,CASSQRRESYEQYF,TGTGCCAGCAGCCAGCGCAGGGAATCCTACGAGCAGTACTTC
-,TRBV19,TRBJ1-1,few,CASGTRGAPSFEAFF,TGTGCCAGTGGGACCCGGGGGGCGCCTTCTTTTGAAGCTTTCTTT
-,TRBV12-3/TRBV12-4,TRBJ1-4,-,CASSFRQLDYEEKLFF,TGTGCCAGCAGTTTTCGGCAGCTCGACTACGAGGAAAAACTGTTTTTT
-,TRBV20-1,TRBJ2-1,many,CSARDPRNLHNEQFF,TGCAGTGCTAGAGATCCTCGCAATCTGCACAATGAGCAGTTCTTC
-,TRBV20-1,TRBJ2-5,-,CSGTGTGVETQYF,TGCAGTGGGACCGGGACGGGGGTGGAGACCCAGTACTTC
-,TRBV11-2,TRBJ1-6,few,CASSLLGGSYNSPLHF,TGTGCCAGCAGCTTATTGGGGGGATCCTATAATTCACCCCTCCACTTT
TRBD1,TRBV5-1,TRBJ2-3,few,CASSLYRGPDTQYF,TGCGCCAGCAGCTTGTACAGGGGACCAGATACGCAGTATTTT
-,TRBV10-3,TRBJ2-5,-,CAISAGSGLPYF,TGTGCCATCAGTGCAGGGAGCGGGCTTCCCTACTTC
TRBD2,TRBV29-1,TRBJ2-1,many,CSVTTGLAGVVDEQFF,TGCAGCGTCACGACGGGCCTAGCGGGAGTCGTAGATGAGCAGTTCTTC
TRBD1,TRBV7-9,TRBJ2-7,few,CASSPKRTGGGEQYF,TGTGCCAGCAGCCCTAAAAGAACAGGGGGCGGCGAGCAGTACTTC
-,TRBV19,TRBJ2-7,-,CASSIVGGDFYEQYF,TGTGCCAGTAGTATTGTAGGCGGGGACTTCTACGAGCAGTACTTC
-,TRBV4-2,TRBJ2-1,many,CASSQDKDLRTFEQFF,TGTGCCAGCAGCCAAGATAAGGACTTGCGGACTTTTGAGCAGTTCTTC
-,TRBV29-1,TRBJ2-2,many,CSVGVVGSTGELFF,TGCAGCGTTGGAGTGGTAGGGTCCACCGGGGAGCTGTTTTTT
TRBD1,TRBV10-1,TRBJ2-3,few,CASSEDGTGAQYF,TGCGCCAGCAGTGAGGACGGGACAGGTGCGCAGTATTTT
-,TRBV20-1,TRBJ1-4,few,CSAQITVATNEKLFF,TGCAGTGCTCAGATTACAGTTGCAACTAATGAAAAACTGTTTTTT
-,TRBV11-2,TRBJ2-6,many,CASSSDSSGANVLTF,TGTGCCAGCAGTTCTGATAGCTCTGGGGCCAACGTCCTGACTTTC
TRBD2,TRBV3-1,TRBJ2-1,many,CASSHLSGSSSYNEQFF,TGTGCCAGCAGCCATCTTAGCGGGAGTAGCTCCTACAATGAGCAGTTCTTC
-,TRBV5-1,TRBJ2-1,many,CASSASGLSYNEQFF,TGCGCCAGCAGCGCCTCCGGGCTCTCCTACAATGAGCAGTTCTTC
-,TRBV15,TRBJ2-3,many,CATSRPPRAGTDTQYF,TGTGCCACCAGCAGACCCCCCAGGGCTGGGACAGATACGCAGTATTTT
TRBD1,TRBV7-8,TRBJ2-7,many,CASSSIGTGVYEQYF,TGTGCCAGCAGCTCAATCGGGACAGGGGTATACGAGCAGTACTTC
TRBD2,TRBV7-9,TRBJ2-1,many,CASSTGLAAMFF,TGTGCCAGCAGCACCGGACTAGCGGCAATGTTCTTC
TRBD2,TRBV20-1,TRBJ2-1,many,CSAQTGTSVYNEQFF,TGCAGTGCCCAGACCGGGACTAGCGTCTACAATGAGCAGTTCTTC
TRBD2,TRBV12-3/TRBV12-4,TRBJ2-5,many,CASSLASTGLATLQETQYF,TGTGCCAGCAGTTTAGCCTCCACCGGACTAGCCACCTTACAAGAGACCCAGTACTTC
-,TRBV20-1,TRBJ2-7,many,CSAREGHEQYF,TGCAGTGCTAGAGAGGGACACGAGCAGTACTTC
-,TRBV10-3,TRBJ2-1,many,CAISTGTYNEQFF,TGTGCCATCAGCACCGGGACATACAATGAGCAGTTCTTC
TRBD2,TRBV11-1,TRBJ2-7,many,CASSPQPTLAGEGSYEQYF,TGTGCCAGCAGCCCGCAACCTACACTAGCGGGAGAAGGGTCCTACGAGCAGTACTTC
-,TRBV30,TRBJ1-1,once,CAWNPLGGAFF,TGTGCCTGGAATCCTCTAGGAGGAGCTTTCTTT
-,TRBV7-2,TRBJ1-5,few,CASSLSPLGPQHF,TGTGCCAGCAGCTTATCACCCCTAGGGCCCCAGCATTTT
-,TRBV5-1,TRBJ2-1,many,CASSLVRNEQFF,TGCGCCAGCAGCCTTGTTCGGAATGAGCAGTTCTTC
-,TRBV29-1,TRBJ1-2,many,CSVEALRDRYTF,TGCAGCGTTGAAGCTCTCCGGGATCGCTACACCTTC
-,TRBV7-9,TRBJ1-1,many,CASSLWGGTEAFF,TGTGCCAGCAGCTTATGGGGGGGGACTGAAGCTTTCTTT
TRBD1,TRBV5-1,TRBJ2-7,few,CASSPWTGLTYEQYF,TGCGCCAGCAGCCCCTGGACAGGGCTGACCTACGAGCAGTACTTC
-,TRBV5-1,TRBJ2-2,many,CASSLVVLQGGSAVAGELFF,TGCGCCAGCAGCTTGGTTGTTCTTCAGGGAGGATCTGCCGTCGCCGGGGAGCTGTTTTTT
TRBD2,TRBV7-2,TRBJ2-5,-,CASSPWREGLGETQYF,TGTGCCAGCAGCCCCTGGCGGGAGGGCCTTGGGGAGACCCAGTACTTC
TRBD2,TRBV5-1,TRBJ2-5,-,CASSLWTSGRAPKETQYF,TGCGCCAGCAGCTTGTGGACTAGCGGGAGGGCCCCAAAAGAGACCCAGTACTTC
TRBD1,TRBV7-8,TRBJ2-2,few,CASSLVPGTGGGELFF,TGTGCCAGCAGCTTAGTTCCCGGGACAGGGGGAGGGGAGCTGTTTTTT
TRBD2,TRBV11-2,TRBJ2-2,-,CASSLWREPGELFF,TGTGCCAGCAGCTTATGGCGGGAGCCCGGGGAGCTGTTTTTT
TRBD1,TRBV7-9,TRBJ1-3,few,CASSFERQGLDTIYF,TGTGCCAGCAGCTTCGAGAGACAGGGTCTGGACACCATATATTTT
-,TRBV20-1,TRBJ1-2,many,CSARQLQGIWRANYGYTF,TGCAGTGCTAGACAACTTCAGGGGATTTGGAGGGCTAACTATGGCTACACCTTC
-,TRBV12-3/TRBV12-4,TRBJ2-3,few,CASSPLVGNTDTQYF,TGTGCCAGCAGTCCTCTGGTTGGTAACACAGATACGCAGTATTTT
-,TRBV6-5,TRBJ2-6,few,CASSYELGGSVLTF,TGTGCCAGCAGTTACGAGTTGGGGGGTAGCGTCCTGACTTTC
-,TRBV5-1,TRBJ2-1,few,CASSPLGGTTGEQFF,TGCGCCAGCAGCCCGCTTGGCGGTACTACAGGTGAGCAGTTCTTC
-,TRBV12-3/TRBV12-4,TRBJ2-3,many,CASRLTTDTQYF,TGTGCCAGCAGACTCACCACAGATACGCAGTATTTT
-,TRBV20-1,TRBJ1-1,many,CSASSGFMNTEAFF,TGCAGTGCTAGCAGCGGCTTCATGAACACTGAAGCTTTCTTT
TRBD2,TRBV10-3,TRBJ2-5,-,CAISDPAGGEETQYF,TGTGCCATCAGTGATCCGGCGGGAGGTGAAGAGACCCAGTACTTC